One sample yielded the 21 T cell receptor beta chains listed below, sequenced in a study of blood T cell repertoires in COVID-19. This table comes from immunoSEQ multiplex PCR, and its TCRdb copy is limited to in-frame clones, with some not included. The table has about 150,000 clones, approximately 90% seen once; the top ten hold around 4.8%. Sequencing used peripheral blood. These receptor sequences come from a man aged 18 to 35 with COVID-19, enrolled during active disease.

The CDR3 region is CASSLGPPGTGRSYEQYF. The CDR3 DNA reads as TGTGCCAGCAGCTTAGGGCCCCCCGGGACAGGGCGTTCCTACGAGCAGTACTTC. The rearrangement links TRBV7-6 to TRBJ2-7; 9 nucleotides agree with TRBD1. V lost 1 base and J lost 1; bases outside the gene matches: 11. This CDR3 has 18 residues. CDR1 and CDR2 from the germline V gene are SGHVS and FNYEAQ.

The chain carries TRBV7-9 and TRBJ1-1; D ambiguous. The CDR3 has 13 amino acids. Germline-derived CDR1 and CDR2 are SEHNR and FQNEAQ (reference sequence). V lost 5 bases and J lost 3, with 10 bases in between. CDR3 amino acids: CASSPGGYTEAFF. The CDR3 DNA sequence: TGTGCCAGCAGCCCCGGAGGTTACACTGAAGCTTTCTTT.

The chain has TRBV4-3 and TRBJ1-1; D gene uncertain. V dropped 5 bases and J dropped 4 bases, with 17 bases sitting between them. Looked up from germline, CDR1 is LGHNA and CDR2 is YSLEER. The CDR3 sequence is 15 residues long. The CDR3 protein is CASSRRPAGSTEAFF. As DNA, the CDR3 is TGCGCCAGCAGCAGGAGACCCGCGGGGTCCACTGAAGCTTTCTTT.

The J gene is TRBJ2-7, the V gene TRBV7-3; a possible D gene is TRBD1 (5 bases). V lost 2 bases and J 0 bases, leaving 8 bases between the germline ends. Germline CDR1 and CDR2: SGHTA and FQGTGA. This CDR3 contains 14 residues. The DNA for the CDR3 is TGTGCCAGCAGCTTAGGAGACAGCTCCTACGAGCAGTACTTC. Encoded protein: CASSLGDSSYEQYF. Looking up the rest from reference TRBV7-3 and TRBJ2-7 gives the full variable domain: GAGVSQTPSNKVTEKGKYVELRCDPISGHTALYWYRQSLGQGPEFLIYFQGTGAADDSGLPNDRFFAVRPEGSVSTLKIQRTERGDSAVYLCASSLGDSSYEQYFGPGTRLTVT.

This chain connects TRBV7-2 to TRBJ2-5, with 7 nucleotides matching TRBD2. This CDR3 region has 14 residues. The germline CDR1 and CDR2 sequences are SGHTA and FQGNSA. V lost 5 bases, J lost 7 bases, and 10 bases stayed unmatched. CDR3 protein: CASSPSGGMGTQYF. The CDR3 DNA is TGTGCCAGCAGCCCTAGCGGAGGGATGGGGACCCAGTACTTC.

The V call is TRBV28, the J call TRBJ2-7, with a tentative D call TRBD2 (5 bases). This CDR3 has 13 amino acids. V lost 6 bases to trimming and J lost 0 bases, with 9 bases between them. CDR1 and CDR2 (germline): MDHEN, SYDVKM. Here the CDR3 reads CASRAGGSYEQYF. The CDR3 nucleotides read TGTGCCAGCAGGGCGGGTGGCTCCTACGAGCAGTACTTC. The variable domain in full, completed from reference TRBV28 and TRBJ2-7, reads DVKVTQSSRYLVKRTGEKVFLECVQDMDHENMFWYRQDPGLGLRLIYFSYDVKMKEKGDIPEGYSVSREKKERFSLILESASTNQTSMYLCASRAGGSYEQYFGPGTRLTVT.

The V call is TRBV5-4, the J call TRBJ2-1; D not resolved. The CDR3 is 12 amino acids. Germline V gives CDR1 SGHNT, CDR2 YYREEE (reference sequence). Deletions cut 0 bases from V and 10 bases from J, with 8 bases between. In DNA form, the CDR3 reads TGTGCCAGCAGCTTGGGTGTCCGGGAGCAGTTCTTC. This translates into CASSLGVREQFF.

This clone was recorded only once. CDR3: CASSGGFEAFF. CDR3 nucleotide sequence: TGTGCCAGCAGTGGCGGGTTTGAAGCTTTCTTT. The chain carries TRBV2 and TRBJ1-1; D is unresolved. V lost 4 bases to trimming and J lost 7 bases, with 7 bases between them. The CDR3 runs 11 residues. Per germline, CDR1 SNHLY and CDR2 FYNNEI.

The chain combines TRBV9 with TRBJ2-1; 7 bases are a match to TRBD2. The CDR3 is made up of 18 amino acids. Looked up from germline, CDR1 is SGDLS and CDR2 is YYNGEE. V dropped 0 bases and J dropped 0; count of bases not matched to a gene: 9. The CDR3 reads CASSVALRGEGSYNEQFF. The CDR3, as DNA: TGTGCCAGCAGCGTAGCCCTCCGGGGGGAGGGCTCCTACAATGAGCAGTTCTTC.

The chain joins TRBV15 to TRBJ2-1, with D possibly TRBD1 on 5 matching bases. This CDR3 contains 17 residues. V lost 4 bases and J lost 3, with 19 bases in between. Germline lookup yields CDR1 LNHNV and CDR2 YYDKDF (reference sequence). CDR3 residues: CATSIAGRGYLYNEQFF. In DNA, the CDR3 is TGTGCCACCAGCATTGCAGGTAGGGGCTATCTCTACAATGAGCAGTTCTTC.

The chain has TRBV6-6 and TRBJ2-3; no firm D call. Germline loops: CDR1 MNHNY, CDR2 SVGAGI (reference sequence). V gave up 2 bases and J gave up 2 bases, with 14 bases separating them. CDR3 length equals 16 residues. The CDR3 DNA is TGTGCCAGCAGTTACCCCGGGTCCCCTCCCACAGATACGCAGTATTTT. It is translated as CASSYPGSPPTDTQYF.

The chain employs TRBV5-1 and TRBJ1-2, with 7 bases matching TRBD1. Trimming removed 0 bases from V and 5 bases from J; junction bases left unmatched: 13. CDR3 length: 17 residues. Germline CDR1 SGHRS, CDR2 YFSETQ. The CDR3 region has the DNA TGCGCCAGCAGCTTGGTTTTCAGCACCACAGGGGTATATGGCTACACCTTC. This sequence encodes CASSLVFSTTGVYGYTF.

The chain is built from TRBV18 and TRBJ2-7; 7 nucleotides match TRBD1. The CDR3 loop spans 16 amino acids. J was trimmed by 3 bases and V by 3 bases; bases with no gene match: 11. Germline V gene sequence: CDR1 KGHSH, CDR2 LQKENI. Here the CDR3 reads CASSPDRDVANYEQYF. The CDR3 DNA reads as TGTGCCAGCTCACCCGACAGGGACGTCGCTAACTACGAGCAGTACTTC.

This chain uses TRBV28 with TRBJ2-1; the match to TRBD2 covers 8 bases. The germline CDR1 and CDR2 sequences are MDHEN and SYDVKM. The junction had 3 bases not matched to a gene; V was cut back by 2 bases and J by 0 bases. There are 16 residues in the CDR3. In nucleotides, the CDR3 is TGTGCCAGCAGTTTACTAGCGGGTCTCTCCTACAATGAGCAGTTCTTC. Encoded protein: CASSLLAGLSYNEQFF.

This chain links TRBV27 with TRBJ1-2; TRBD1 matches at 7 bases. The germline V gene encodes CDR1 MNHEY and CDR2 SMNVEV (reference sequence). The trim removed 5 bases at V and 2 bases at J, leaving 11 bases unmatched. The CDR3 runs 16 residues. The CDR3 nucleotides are TGTGCCAGCAGTATCCCCACGGGGACAGTAAACTATGGCTACACCTTC. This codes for CASSIPTGTVNYGYTF.

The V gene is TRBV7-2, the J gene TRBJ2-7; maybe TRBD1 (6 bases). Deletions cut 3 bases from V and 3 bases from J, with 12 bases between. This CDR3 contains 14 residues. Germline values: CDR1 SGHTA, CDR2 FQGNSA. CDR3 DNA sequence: TGTGCCAGCAGCTTCTCACAGGGTTACTACGAGCAGTACTTC. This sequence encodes CASSFSQGYYEQYF.

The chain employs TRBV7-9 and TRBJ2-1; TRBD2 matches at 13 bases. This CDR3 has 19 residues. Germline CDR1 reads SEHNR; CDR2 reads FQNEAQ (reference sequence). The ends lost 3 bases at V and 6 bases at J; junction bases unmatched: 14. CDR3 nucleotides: TGTGCCAGCAGCTTGTGGACTAGCGGGAGTCCTAGTCGGGGCAATGAGCAGTTCTTC. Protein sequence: CASSLWTSGSPSRGNEQFF. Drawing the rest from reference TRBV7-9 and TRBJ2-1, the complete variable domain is DTGVSQNPRHKITKRGQNVTFRCDPISEHNRLYWYRQTLGQGPEFLTYFQNEAQLEKSRLLSDRFSAERPKGSFSTLEIQRTEQGDSAMYLCASSLWTSGSPSRGNEQFFGPGTRLTVL.

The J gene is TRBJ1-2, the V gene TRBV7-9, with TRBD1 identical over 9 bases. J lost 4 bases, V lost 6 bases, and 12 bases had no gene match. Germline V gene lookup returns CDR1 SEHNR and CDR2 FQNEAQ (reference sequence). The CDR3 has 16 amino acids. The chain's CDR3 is CASSPGDRDRVYGYTF. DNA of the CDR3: TGTGCCAGCAGTCCCGGGGACCGGGACAGGGTCTATGGCTACACCTTC.

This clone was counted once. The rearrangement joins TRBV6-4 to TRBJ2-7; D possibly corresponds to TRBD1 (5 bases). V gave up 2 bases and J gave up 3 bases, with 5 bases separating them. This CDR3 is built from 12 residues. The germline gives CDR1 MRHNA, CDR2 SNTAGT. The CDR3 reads CASSDRGYEQYF. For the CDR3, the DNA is TGTGCCAGCAGTGACAGGGGCTACGAGCAGTACTTC.

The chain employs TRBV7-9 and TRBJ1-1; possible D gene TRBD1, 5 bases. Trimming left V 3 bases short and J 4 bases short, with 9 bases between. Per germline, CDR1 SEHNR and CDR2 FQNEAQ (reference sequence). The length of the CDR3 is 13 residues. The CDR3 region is CASSFRGGTEAFF. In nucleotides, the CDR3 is TGTGCCAGCAGCTTTCGGGGGGGCACTGAAGCTTTCTTT.

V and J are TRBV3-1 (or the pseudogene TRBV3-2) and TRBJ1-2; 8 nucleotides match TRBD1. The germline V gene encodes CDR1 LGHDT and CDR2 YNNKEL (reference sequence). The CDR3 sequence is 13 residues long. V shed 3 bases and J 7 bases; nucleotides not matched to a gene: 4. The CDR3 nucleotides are TGTGCCAGCAGCCAGGGACAGGTTAGTGGCTACACCTTC. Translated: CASSQGQVSGYTF.